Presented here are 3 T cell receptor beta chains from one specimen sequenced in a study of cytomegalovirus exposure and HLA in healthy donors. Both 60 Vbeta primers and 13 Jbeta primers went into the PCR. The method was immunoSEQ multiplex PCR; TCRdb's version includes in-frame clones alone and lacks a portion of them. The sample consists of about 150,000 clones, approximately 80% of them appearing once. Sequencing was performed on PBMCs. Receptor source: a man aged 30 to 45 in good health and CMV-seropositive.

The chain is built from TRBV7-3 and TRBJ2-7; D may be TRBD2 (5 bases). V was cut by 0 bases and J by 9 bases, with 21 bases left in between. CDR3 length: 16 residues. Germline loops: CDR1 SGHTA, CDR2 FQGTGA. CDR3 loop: CASSLTPGPVQSGQYF. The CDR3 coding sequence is TGTGCCAGCAGCTTAACTCCAGGACCTGTGCAAAGCGGGCAGTACTTC. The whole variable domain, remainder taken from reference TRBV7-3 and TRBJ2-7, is GAGVSQTPSNKVTEKGKYVELRCDPISGHTALYWYRQSLGQGPEFLIYFQGTGAADDSGLPNDRFFAVRPEGSVSTLKIQRTERGDSAVYLCASSLTPGPVQSGQYFGPGTRLTVT.

The CDR3 DNA sequence: TGTGCCAGCAGCGTAGACACAGGGAGGGATACTGAAGCTTTCTTT. It translates to CASSVDTGRDTEAFF. The rearrangement uses TRBV9 and TRBJ1-1, with a weak D call TRBD1 (6 bases). The CDR3 extends over 15 amino acids. CDR1 is SGDLS, CDR2 YYNGEE, per germline. Trimming removed 0 bases from V and 5 bases from J, with 14 bases in between.

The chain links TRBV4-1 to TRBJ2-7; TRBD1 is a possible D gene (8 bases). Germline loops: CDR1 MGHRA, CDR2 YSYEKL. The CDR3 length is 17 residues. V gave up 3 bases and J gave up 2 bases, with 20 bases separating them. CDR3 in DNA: TGCGCCAGCAGCCAGAGCACGACAGGGGAGGGGACCTACGAGCAGTACTTC. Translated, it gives CASSQSTTGEGTYEQYF.